The TCR beta chain described here comes from a study of TIL therapy for anti-PD-1-resistant metastatic lung cancer. Time point in this sample: pre-treatment sample, taken before nivolumab and TIL therapy. The libraries were made with immunoSEQ v3. The table came from immunoSEQ multiplex PCR; TCRdb's copy has only in-frame clones and leaves some out. The sample shows 60,000 or so clones, 69% of them seen only once. The sample holds a few counts of this clone. Germline V lookup: CDR1 ENHRY, CDR2 SYGVKD. The germline V and J ends were trimmed by 4 bases and 2 bases, with 11 bases remaining between them. The CDR3 length is 14 residues.

The clonotype was recovered from a person between 25 and 80 years old with non-small cell lung cancer. V usage is TRBV10-3 and J usage is TRBJ1-1, with D unclear. The sample consisted of blood, taken at baseline. Written as DNA, the CDR3 is TGTGCCATCAGTGGAAATGCAGGTAACACTGAAGCTTTCTTT. Translating gives CAISGNAGNTEAFF.